The 22 T cell receptor beta chains presented below share a single source sample, sequenced in a study of tumor-infiltrating lymphocytes in primary liver carcinoma. The investigators made TCR beta cDNA from approximately 0.5 ug total RNA, using a constant-region primer. The TCR beta library was amplified through three nested multiplex PCR rounds in a modified ARM-PCR procedure. Both of the initial two PCR rounds ran for 10 cycles and employed TRBV1-TRBV30 forward primers alongside a C-beta reverse primer. TCRdb itself ran the multiplex PCR reads through MiXCR, one entry per CDR3 protein. Of about 100,000 distinct CDR3 sequences in the sample, approximately 71% are singletons; the top ten hold 9.5%. It was from approximately 22-30 mg of unsorted bulk tissue that RNA and DNA were co-extracted. Sequences were obtained from liver tumor tissue from sampling region 5. Documented subset: tumor region T5, tumor centre. These receptors came from a woman aged 55 to 70 with primary liver carcinoma and hepatitis B virus infection.

This chain joins TRBV20-1 and TRBJ1-5, with a weak D call TRBD1 (5 bases). Germline CDR1 reads DFQATT; CDR2 reads SNEGSKA (reference sequence). V lost 3 bases, J lost 6 bases, and 15 bases lay in between. This CDR3 contains 14 residues. CDR3 nucleotide sequence: TGCAGTGCTAGGCTCCGGGGCGAAGGTCAGCCCCAGCATTTT. It codes for CSARLRGEGQPQHF.

As concerns this clonotype: Mismatch with germline at one junction end may stem from a read error. The rearrangement uses TRBV29-1 and TRBJ2-1; D remains ambiguous. This CDR3 is built from 12 residues. The germline CDR1 and CDR2 sequences are SQVTM and ANQGSEA. The CDR3 nucleotides are TGCAGCGTTACGGGTCTTAACAATGAGAAGTTCTTC. Its protein is CSVTGLNNEKFF.

Concerning this clonotype: This may stem from a read error, because a much larger clone lies one nucleotide away. The chain employs TRBV28 and TRBJ2-5; D remains ambiguous. This CDR3 has 16 residues. The germline V gene encodes CDR1 MDHEN and CDR2 SYDVKM. For the CDR3, the DNA is TGTGCCAGCAGTTTTCCTGGACGGTCAATCCAAGAGACCCGGTACTTC. This codes for CASSFPGRSIQETRYF.

This clonotype was counted many times. This sequence joins TRBV4-2 and TRBJ2-1; D is undetermined. V lost 1 base, J lost 7 bases, and 11 bases lay in between. Germline loops: CDR1 LGHNA, CDR2 YNFKEQ. The CDR3 is 14 residues long. In nucleotides, the CDR3 is TGTGCCAGCAGCCAAGGAACGGGCGTTAATGAGCAGTTCTTC. It codes for CASSQGTGVNEQFF.

The table lists this clonotype with many counts. The chain links TRBV7-9 to TRBJ1-1; D might be TRBD1 (5 bases). The CDR3 runs 11 residues. Deletions cut 6 bases from V and 8 bases from J, with 10 bases between. Germline V gene data show CDR1 as SEHNR and CDR2 as FQNEAQ (reference sequence). The CDR3 spells CASSLRGEAFF. Written as DNA, the CDR3 is TGTGCCAGCAGTTTAAGGGGAGAAGCTTTCTTT.

The genes are TRBV10-3 and TRBJ2-2; TRBD2 is a possible D gene (7 bases). V was shortened by 10 bases and J by 17 bases, with 23 bases between the two germline ends. This CDR3 contains 12 residues. CDR1 is ENHRY and CDR2 is SYGVKD in the germline V gene. The CDR3 sequence: CASGANTGGLFF. In nucleotides, the CDR3 is TGTGCCAGTGGAGCAAACACCGGGGGGCTTTTTTTT.

Worth noting for this clonotype: An end of the junction differs from the germline gene, which may be a read error. The J gene is TRBJ2-7, the V gene TRBV28; 10 bases align to TRBD2. Germline lookup yields CDR1 MDHEN and CDR2 SYDVKM. CDR3 length: 17 amino acids. The CDR3 DNA reads as TGTGCCAGCAGTTTTCGGCCCAGGACTAGCGGCTCCTGCGAGCAGTGCTTC. Protein product: CASSFRPRTSGSCEQCF.

On this clonotype: A much larger clone is a single base away; this may be a read error. This sequence joins TRBV5-4 and TRBJ2-1; 8 positions match TRBD2. This CDR3 comprises 16 residues. Germline V gene lookup returns CDR1 SGHNT and CDR2 YYREEE (reference sequence). CDR3 loop: CASSSAGTRTYNEQLF. The CDR3 DNA reads TGTGCCAGCAGCTCCGCCGGGACTAGAACCTACAATGAGCAGTTGTTC.

The chain employs TRBV12-3 or TRBV12-4 and TRBJ1-1; weak D call: TRBD1 (6 bases). Trimming took 5 bases from V and 9 from J, leaving 19 bases between them. The CDR3 has 14 residues. CDR3 loop: CASSISQGRTKAFF. In DNA, the CDR3 is TGTGCCAGCAGTATATCACAGGGTCGTACTAAAGCTTTCTTT.

This clonotype was detected once. A read error may account for a junction end that differs from germline. The CDR3 DNA is TGCGCCAACAGTGACAGGGGAAACAATGAGCACTTCTTC. Translation gives CANSDRGNNEHFF. This chain joins TRBV10-2 and TRBJ2-1; 8 bases match TRBD1. Germline loops: CDR1 WSHSY, CDR2 SAAADI. The CDR3 covers 13 residues.

For this clonotype: One base away lies a much larger clone, so this may be a sequencing read error. The rearrangement links TRBV28 to TRBJ1-6, with 7 bases lining up with TRBD1. Germline V lookup: CDR1 MDHEN, CDR2 SYDVKM. This CDR3 is built from 17 residues. V lost 2 bases and J lost 5; bases outside the gene matches: 9. The DNA of the CDR3 is TGTGCCAGCAGTTTAAGTTCGGGACAGAGAAATAATTCACCCCTCCACTTT. Its protein product is CASSLSSGQRNNSPLHF.

A note on this clonotype: This may arise from a read error, as a much more abundant clone is one base away. The conserved phenylalanine or tryptophan normally closing the CDR3 is absent here, so this likely arose from a read error. This chain joins TRBV28 and TRBJ1-1; 7 bases align to TRBD1. J gave up 0 bases and V 6 bases, and 4 bases lay outside the gene matches. Germline V gene lookup returns CDR1 MDHEN and CDR2 SYDVKM. There are 14 residues in the CDR3. The CDR3 spells CASRPGQVNTEAFI. The DNA of the CDR3 is TGTGCCAGCAGGCCCGGACAGGTGAACACTGAAGCTTTCATT.

Points on this clonotype: Given a much more abundant clone one base away, this may be a read error. The CDR3 spells CASSDLADQETRYF. The CDR3 region has the DNA TGTGCCAGCAGCGACCTGGCGGACCAAGAGACCCGGTACTTC. This chain joins TRBV7-9 and TRBJ2-5; D not certain. Germline CDR1 reads SEHNR; CDR2 reads FQNEAQ (reference sequence). This CDR3 has 14 residues.

The J gene is TRBJ1-1, the V gene TRBV6-5, with D unclear. The ends were cut back, 7 bases at V and 1 base at J, with 16 bases in the middle. Germline assignment: CDR1 MNHEY and CDR2 SVGAGI. This CDR3 contains 15 residues. For the CDR3, the DNA is TGTGCCAGCACTCCGACACCTACATCGAACACTGAAGCTTTCTTT. Translating gives CASTPTPTSNTEAFF.

The J gene is TRBJ2-7, the V gene TRBV11-2; D is unclear. The CDR3 extends over 11 amino acids. Germline CDR1 SGHAT, CDR2 FQNNGV. The CDR3 nucleotides are TGTGACAGTAGCTCCGCCTACGAGCAGTACTTC. Its protein is CDSSSAYEQYF.

Many counts were recorded for this clonotype. The chain combines TRBV28 with TRBJ2-1; TRBD2 is a possible D gene (6 bases). Germline V gene data show CDR1 as MDHEN and CDR2 as SYDVKM. The CDR3 is 16 residues long. V was clipped by 5 bases and J by 0 bases, with 14 bases between them. The CDR3 DNA follows: TGTGCCAGCAGTGCCGGCGGGACCCGCTCCTACAATGAGCAGTTCTTC. This translates into CASSAGGTRSYNEQFF.

In this sample, this clonotype turned up a few times. This chain connects TRBV28 to TRBJ1-4; 7 nucleotides line up with TRBD1. Germline-derived CDR1 and CDR2 are MDHEN and SYDVKM. This CDR3 is built from 13 residues. Trimming removed 10 bases from V and 6 bases from J; junction bases left unmatched: 8. The CDR3 DNA reads as TGTGCCAACGGGACAGCTACTTATGAAAAACTGTTTTTT. Translation: CANGTATYEKLFF. The whole variable domain, filled in from reference TRBV28 and TRBJ1-4, reads DVKVTQSSRYLVKRTGEKVFLECVQDMDHENMFWYRQDPGLGLRLIYFSYDVKMKEKGDIPEGYSVSREKKERFSLILESASTNQTSMYLCANGTATYEKLFFGSGTQLSVL.

In the case of this clonotype: A junction boundary mismatches the germline segment, possibly from a read error. V usage is TRBV12-3 or TRBV12-4 and J usage is TRBJ1-4, with a tentative D call TRBD1 (5 bases). There are 16 residues in the CDR3. This CDR3 reads CASSVGQGTPGEQLFF. The CDR3 DNA sequence: TGTGCCAGCAGTGTGGGGCAGGGTACCCCAGGTGAACAACTGTTTTTT.

Points on this clonotype: Mismatch with germline at one junction end may stem from a read error. This chain links TRBV5-1 with TRBJ1-4, with TRBD1 matching over 7 bases. The germline V gene has CDR1 SGHRS and CDR2 YFSETQ. The CDR3 has 16 amino acids. This chain's CDR3 is CASSLARGNRGERLFF. DNA for the CDR3: TGCGCCAGCAGCTTAGCCAGGGGGAATCGGGGTGAAAGACTGTTTTTT.

As concerns this clonotype: A read error may produce the germline difference seen at one junction end. The rearrangement joins TRBV11-3 to TRBJ2-7, with D perhaps TRBD1 or TRBD2 (7 bases each). The DNA end lines up better with TRBJ2-1; the J call may be wrong. CDR1 and CDR2 (germline): SGHNT, YENEEA. The CDR3 consists of 14 residues. The CDR3 nucleotides read TGTGCCAACAGCTTAAGGGGGCGGGAGCACGAGCAGTTCTTC. Translation gives CANSLRGREHEQFF.

A remark on this clonotype: The germline gene is not matched at one end of the junction; a read error may be the cause. CDR3: CASISGTGGYEQCF. The CDR3 region has the DNA TGTGCCAGCATCTCGGGGACAGGGGGCTACGAGCAGTGCTTC. This sequence joins TRBV14 and TRBJ2-7, with 12 bases lining up with TRBD1. CDR3 length: 14 residues. Germline V gene sequence: CDR1 SGHDN, CDR2 FVKESK.

CDR3 coding DNA: TGTGCCAGCGGCCCACATCAGCTCGGACACCTTCGCTTTTGGAGCTATGAAGCTTTCTTT. As protein: CASGPHQLGHLRFWSYEAFF. The rearrangement uses TRBV11-2 and TRBJ1-1, with a possible D match to TRBD1 (5 bases). V gave up 8 bases and J gave up 7 bases, with 38 bases separating them. This CDR3 contains 20 residues. From germline, CDR1 is SGHAT and CDR2 FQNNGV.